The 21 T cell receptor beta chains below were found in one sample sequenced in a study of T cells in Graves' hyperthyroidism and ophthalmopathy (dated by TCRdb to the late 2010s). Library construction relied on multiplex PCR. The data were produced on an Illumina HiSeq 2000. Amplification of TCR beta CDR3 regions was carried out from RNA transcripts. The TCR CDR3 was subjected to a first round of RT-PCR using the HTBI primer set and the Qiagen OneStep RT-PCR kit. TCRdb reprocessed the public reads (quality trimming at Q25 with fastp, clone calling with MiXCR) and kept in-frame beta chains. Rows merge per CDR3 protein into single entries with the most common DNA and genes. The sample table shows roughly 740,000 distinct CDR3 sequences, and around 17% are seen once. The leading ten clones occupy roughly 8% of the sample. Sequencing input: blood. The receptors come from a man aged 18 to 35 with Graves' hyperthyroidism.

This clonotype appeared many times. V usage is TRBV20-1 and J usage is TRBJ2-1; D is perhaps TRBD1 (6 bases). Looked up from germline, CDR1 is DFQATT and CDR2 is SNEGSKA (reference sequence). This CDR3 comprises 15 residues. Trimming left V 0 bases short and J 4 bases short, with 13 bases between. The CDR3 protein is CSARDPGATYNEQFF. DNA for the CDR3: TGCAGTGCTAGAGATCCAGGGGCTACGTACAATGAGCAGTTCTTC.

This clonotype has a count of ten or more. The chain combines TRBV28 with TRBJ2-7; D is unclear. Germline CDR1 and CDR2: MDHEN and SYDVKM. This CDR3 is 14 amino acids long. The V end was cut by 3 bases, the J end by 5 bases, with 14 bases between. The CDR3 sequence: CASSFRPSSDEQYF. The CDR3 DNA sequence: TGTGCCAGCAGTTTTAGACCGTCAAGCGACGAGCAGTACTTC.

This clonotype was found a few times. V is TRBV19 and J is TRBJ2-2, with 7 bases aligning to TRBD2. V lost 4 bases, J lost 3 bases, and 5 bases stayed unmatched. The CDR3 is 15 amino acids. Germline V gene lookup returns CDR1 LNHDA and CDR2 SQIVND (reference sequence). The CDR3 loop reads CASSRAGPDTGELFF. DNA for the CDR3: TGTGCCAGTAGTAGAGCGGGGCCAGACACCGGGGAGCTGTTTTTT.

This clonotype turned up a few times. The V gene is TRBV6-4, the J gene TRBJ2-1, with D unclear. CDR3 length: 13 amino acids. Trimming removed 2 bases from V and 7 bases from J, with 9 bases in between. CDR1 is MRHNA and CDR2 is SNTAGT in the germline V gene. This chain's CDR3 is CASSDGVRNEQFF. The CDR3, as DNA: TGTGCCAGCAGTGACGGGGTGAGGAATGAGCAGTTCTTC.

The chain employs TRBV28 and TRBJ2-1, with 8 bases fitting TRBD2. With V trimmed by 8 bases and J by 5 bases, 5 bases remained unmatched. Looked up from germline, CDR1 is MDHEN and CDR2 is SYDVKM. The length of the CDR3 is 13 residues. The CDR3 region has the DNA TGTGCCAGCCGTCGGACTAGCCACAATGAGCAGTTCTTC. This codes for CASRRTSHNEQFF.

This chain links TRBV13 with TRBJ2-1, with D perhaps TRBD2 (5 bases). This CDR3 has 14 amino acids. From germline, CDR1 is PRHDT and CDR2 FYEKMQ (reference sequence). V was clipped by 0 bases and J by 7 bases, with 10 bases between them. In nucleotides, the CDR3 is TGTGCCAGCAGCTTAGGGGACTTTCAGAATGAGCAGTTCTTC. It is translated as CASSLGDFQNEQFF.

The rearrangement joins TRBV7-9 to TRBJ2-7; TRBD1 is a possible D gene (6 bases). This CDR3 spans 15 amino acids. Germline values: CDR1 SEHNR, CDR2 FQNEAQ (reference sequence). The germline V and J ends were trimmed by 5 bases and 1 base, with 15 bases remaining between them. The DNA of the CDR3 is TGTGCCAGCAGCACCTTCCGGGACAATTCCTACGAGCAGTACTTC. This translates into CASSTFRDNSYEQYF. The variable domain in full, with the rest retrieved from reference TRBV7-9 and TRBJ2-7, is DTGVSQNPRHKITKRGQNVTFRCDPISEHNRLYWYRQTLGQGPEFLTYFQNEAQLEKSRLLSDRFSAERPKGSFSTLEIQRTEQGDSAMYLCASSTFRDNSYEQYFGPGTRLTVT.

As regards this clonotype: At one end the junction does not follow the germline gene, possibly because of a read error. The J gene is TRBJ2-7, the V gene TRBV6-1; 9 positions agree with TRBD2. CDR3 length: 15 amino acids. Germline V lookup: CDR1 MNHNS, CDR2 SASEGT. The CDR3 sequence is CAISEGTSSSYEQYF. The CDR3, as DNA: TGTGCCATCAGTGAGGGGACTAGCAGCTCCTACGAGCAGTACTTC.

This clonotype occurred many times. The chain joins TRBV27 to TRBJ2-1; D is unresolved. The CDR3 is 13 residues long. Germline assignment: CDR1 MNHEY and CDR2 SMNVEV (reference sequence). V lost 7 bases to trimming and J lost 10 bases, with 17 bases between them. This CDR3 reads CASILPSTAEQFF. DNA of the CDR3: TGTGCCAGCATCCTACCTTCAACGGCGGAGCAGTTCTTC.

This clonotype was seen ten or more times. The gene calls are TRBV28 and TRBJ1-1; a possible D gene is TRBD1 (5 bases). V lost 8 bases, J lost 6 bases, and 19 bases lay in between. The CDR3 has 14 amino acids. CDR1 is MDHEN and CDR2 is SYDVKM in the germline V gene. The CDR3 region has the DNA TGTGCCAGCTTATCTCAGGGTCGGGACGCTGAAGCTTTCTTT. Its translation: CASLSQGRDAEAFF.

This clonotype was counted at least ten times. CDR3 DNA sequence: TGTGCCAGCAGTGGGGGACCGGTTGGGGAGACCCAGTACTTC. Its protein is CASSGGPVGETQYF. V gene TRBV2 combines with J gene TRBJ2-5; either TRBD1 or TRBD2 may fit D (5 bases each). Germline V gene sequence: CDR1 SNHLY, CDR2 FYNNEI. Trimming stripped 4 bases from V and 5 bases from J, with 14 bases between. This CDR3 spans 14 amino acids.

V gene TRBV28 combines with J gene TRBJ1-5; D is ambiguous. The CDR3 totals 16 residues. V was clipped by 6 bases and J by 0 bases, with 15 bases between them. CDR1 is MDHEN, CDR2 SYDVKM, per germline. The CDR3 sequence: CASRATGRLSNQPQHF. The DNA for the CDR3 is TGTGCCAGCAGGGCGACGGGGAGACTTAGCAATCAGCCCCAGCATTTT.

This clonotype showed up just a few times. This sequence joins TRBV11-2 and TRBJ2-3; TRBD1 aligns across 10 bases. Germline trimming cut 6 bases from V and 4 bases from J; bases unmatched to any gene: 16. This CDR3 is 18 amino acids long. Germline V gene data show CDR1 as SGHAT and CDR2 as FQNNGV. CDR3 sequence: CASRRRHAGTGVADTQYF. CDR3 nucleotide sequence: TGTGCCAGCAGACGCCGCCATGCCGGGACAGGGGTGGCAGATACGCAGTATTTT.

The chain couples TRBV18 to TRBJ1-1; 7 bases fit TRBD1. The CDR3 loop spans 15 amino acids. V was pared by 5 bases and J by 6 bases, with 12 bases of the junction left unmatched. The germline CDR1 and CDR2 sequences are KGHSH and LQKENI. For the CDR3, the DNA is TGTGCCAGCTCATCTCGGGACAGCGACTACTCTGAAGCTTTCTTT. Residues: CASSSRDSDYSEAFF.

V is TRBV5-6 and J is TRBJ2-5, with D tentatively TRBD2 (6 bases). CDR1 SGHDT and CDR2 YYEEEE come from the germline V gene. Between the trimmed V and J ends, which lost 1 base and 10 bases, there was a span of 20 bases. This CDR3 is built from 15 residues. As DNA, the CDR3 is TGTGCCAGCAGCTTGTTAGGAGCGGGTTGGTCGGACCAGTACTTC. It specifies CASSLLGAGWSDQYF.

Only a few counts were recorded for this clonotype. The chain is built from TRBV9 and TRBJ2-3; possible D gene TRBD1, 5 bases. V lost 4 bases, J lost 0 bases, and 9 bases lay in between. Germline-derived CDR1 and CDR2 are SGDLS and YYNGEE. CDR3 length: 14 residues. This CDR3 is CASSTRQSTDTQYF. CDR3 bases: TGTGCCAGCAGCACCCGACAGAGCACAGATACGCAGTATTTT.

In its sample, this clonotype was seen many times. The CDR3 loop is CSASREAPLHF. The CDR3 DNA reads as TGCAGTGCGTCAAGGGAAGCACCCCTCCACTTT. The V call is TRBV20-1, the J call TRBJ1-6, with no clear D. CDR1 is DFQATT, CDR2 SNEGSKA, per germline (reference sequence). This CDR3 has 11 amino acids. Trimming took 6 bases from V and 11 from J, leaving 11 bases between them.

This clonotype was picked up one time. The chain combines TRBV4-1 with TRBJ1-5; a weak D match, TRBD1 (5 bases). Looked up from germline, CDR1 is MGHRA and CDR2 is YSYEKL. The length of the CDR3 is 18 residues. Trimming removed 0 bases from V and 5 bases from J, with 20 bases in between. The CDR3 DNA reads TGCGCCAGCAGCCAAGATGAATCGGGTTGGGGGGAAGATCAGCCCCAGCATTTT. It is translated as CASSQDESGWGEDQPQHF.

The CDR3 loop is CASSLVEARYNEQFF. The CDR3 bases are TGTGCCAGCAGCTTGGTGGAAGCTAGATACAATGAGCAGTTCTTC. The chain uses TRBV5-6 and TRBJ2-1; D uncertain. CDR3 length equals 15 residues. The germline gives CDR1 SGHDT, CDR2 YYEEEE. With 0 bases removed from V and 4 bases from J, the gap between germline ends came to 11 bases.

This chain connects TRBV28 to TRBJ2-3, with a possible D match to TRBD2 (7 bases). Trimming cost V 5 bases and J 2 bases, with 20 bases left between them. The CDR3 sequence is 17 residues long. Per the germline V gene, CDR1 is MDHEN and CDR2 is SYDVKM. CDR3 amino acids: CASSLPGEGELTDTQYF. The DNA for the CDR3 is TGTGCCAGCAGTCTCCCCGGGGAGGGGGAGCTCACAGATACGCAGTATTTT.

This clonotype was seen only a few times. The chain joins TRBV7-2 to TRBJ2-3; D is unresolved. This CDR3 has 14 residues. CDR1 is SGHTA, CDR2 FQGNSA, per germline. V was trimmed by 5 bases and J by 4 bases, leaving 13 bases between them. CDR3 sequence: CASSRSLGSDTQYF. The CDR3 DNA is TGTGCCAGCAGCCGATCGTTAGGGTCAGATACGCAGTATTTT. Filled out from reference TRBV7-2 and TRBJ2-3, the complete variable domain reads GAGVSQSPSNKVTEKGKDVELRCDPISGHTALYWYRQSLGQGLEFLIYFQGNSAPDKSGLPSDRFSAERTGGSVSTLTIQRTQQEDSAVYLCASSRSLGSDTQYFGPGTRLTVL.